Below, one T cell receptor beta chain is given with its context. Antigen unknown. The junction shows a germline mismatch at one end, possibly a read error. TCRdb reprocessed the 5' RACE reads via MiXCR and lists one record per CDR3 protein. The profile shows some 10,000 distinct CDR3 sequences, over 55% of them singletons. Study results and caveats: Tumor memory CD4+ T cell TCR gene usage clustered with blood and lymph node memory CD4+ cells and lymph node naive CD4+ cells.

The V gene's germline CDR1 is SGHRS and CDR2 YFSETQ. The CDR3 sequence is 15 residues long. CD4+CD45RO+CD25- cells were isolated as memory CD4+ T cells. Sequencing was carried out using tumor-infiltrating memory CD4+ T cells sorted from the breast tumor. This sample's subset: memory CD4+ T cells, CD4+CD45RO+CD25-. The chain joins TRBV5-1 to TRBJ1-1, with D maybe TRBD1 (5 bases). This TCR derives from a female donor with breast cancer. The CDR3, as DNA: TGCGCCAGCAGCCCGCGGGGAGGCCCGGACACTGAAGCCTTCTTT. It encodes CASSPRGGPDTEAFF.